Listed here are 14 T cell receptor beta chains from one sample, sequenced in a study of T-cell memory formation after mild COVID-19. TCRdb redid the calling of the 5' RACE reads with MiXCR, one entry per CDR3 protein. The sample lists around 200,000 distinct CDR3 sequences, around 15% occurring once. The specimen was PBMCs or a T cell subset sorted from them (not recorded which). The receptors shown here come from an adult woman who had mild COVID-19 (a few samples of this study predate the infection). Cell type and time point are not known.

V usage is TRBV11-2 and J usage is TRBJ2-1; D remains ambiguous. The CDR3 loop spans 14 amino acids. The V gene's germline CDR1 is SGHAT and CDR2 FQNNGV. V shed 3 bases and J shed 0 bases, with 6 bases lying between them. CDR3 loop: CASSLSTSYNEQFF. The CDR3 DNA is TGTGCCAGCAGCTTGAGCACCTCCTACAATGAGCAGTTCTTC.

The chain uses TRBV12-3 or TRBV12-4 and TRBJ2-2; D may be TRBD2 (6 bases). The V and J ends lost 3 bases and 2 bases respectively, with 13 bases between them. The CDR3 runs to 16 residues. CDR3 in amino acids: CASSFGGGTNTGELFF. CDR3 in DNA: TGTGCCAGCAGTTTTGGTGGGGGGACTAACACCGGGGAGCTGTTTTTT.

The chain uses TRBV7-9 and TRBJ2-6; D ambiguous. The CDR3 totals 19 residues. V lost 4 bases and J lost 0, with 19 bases in between. Germline V gene sequence: CDR1 SEHNR, CDR2 FQNEAQ (reference sequence). In nucleotides, the CDR3 is TGTGCCAGCAGCTCATACAAGCAAACCATCGACTCTGGGGCCAACGTCCTGACTTTC. Protein sequence: CASSSYKQTIDSGANVLTF. Looking up the rest from reference TRBV7-9 and TRBJ2-6 gives the full variable domain: DTGVSQNPRHKITKRGQNVTFRCDPISEHNRLYWYRQTLGQGPEFLTYFQNEAQLEKSRLLSDRFSAERPKGSFSTLEIQRTEQGDSAMYLCASSSYKQTIDSGANVLTFGAGSRLTVL.

This clonotype was seen only a few times. This chain connects TRBV6-6 to TRBJ2-7, with D possibly being TRBD1 (5 bases). This CDR3 contains 15 residues. The germline gives CDR1 MNHNY, CDR2 SVGAGI (reference sequence). The V gene lost 6 bases and the J gene lost 3 bases, with 18 bases spanning the gap. CDR3 residues: CASRPRTPGGYEQYF. The DNA for the CDR3 is TGTGCCAGCAGACCACGGACACCCGGCGGCTACGAGCAGTACTTC.

The rearrangement uses TRBV24-1 and TRBJ2-1, with TRBD2 matching 11 bases. Germline V gene sequence: CDR1 KGHDR, CDR2 SFDVKD. The CDR3 has 15 residues. Trimming took 4 bases from V and 8 from J; bases not matched to a gene: 6. CDR3 DNA: TGTGCCACCAGTGAGGCGACTAGCGGGATCGATGAGCAGTTCTTC. This encodes CATSEATSGIDEQFF.

The rearrangement uses TRBV29-1 and TRBJ2-1; TRBD1 is a possible D gene (6 bases). Trimming left V 4 bases short and J 6 bases short, with 16 bases between. This CDR3 has 14 amino acids. The germline CDR1 and CDR2 sequences are SQVTM and ANQGSEA. CDR3 sequence (DNA): TGCAGCGTTGTTCTCTGGGTAGGGGGCAATGAGCAGTTCTTC. It encodes CSVVLWVGGNEQFF.

The chain is built from TRBV20-1 and TRBJ2-4; 10 bases map to TRBD1. The CDR3 is 16 amino acids. Germline-derived CDR1 and CDR2 are DFQATT and SNEGSKA (reference sequence). Trimming cost V 1 base and J 9 bases; bases outside gene matches: 12. This CDR3 is CSARAMTGGIYGIQYF. CDR3 DNA: TGCAGTGCTAGAGCCATGACAGGGGGCATTTACGGCATTCAGTACTTC.

The rearrangement joins TRBV6-5 to TRBJ1-2; possible D gene TRBD1, 6 bases. Per the germline V gene, CDR1 is MNHEY and CDR2 is SVGAGI. Trimming cost V 8 bases and J 6 bases, with 13 bases left between them. CDR3 size: 12 residues. The CDR3 is CASSGQGNGYTF. The CDR3, as DNA: TGTGCCAGCTCGGGTCAGGGGAATGGCTACACCTTC.

The V gene is TRBV12-3 or TRBV12-4, the J gene TRBJ1-1, with a weak D call TRBD1 (5 bases). The CDR3 is made up of 13 amino acids. Trimming pared 7 bases from V and 6 bases from J, leaving 15 bases between. The CDR3 sequence: CASTCRECAEAFF. The CDR3 DNA reads TGTGCCAGCACTTGCAGGGAGTGCGCTGAAGCTTTCTTT.

V is TRBV2 and J is TRBJ1-1, with D possibly matching TRBD1 (6 bases). This CDR3 contains 12 residues. Trimming took off 4 bases at V and 11 bases at J, with 14 bases between the two ends. Germline V gene lookup returns CDR1 SNHLY and CDR2 FYNNEI. The CDR3 nucleotides read TGTGCCAGCAGTGTGACCGGGACAAGTGCTTTCTTT. It specifies CASSVTGTSAFF.

This clonotype was seen repeatedly, ten times or more. The V and J genes are TRBV7-3 and TRBJ2-5; TRBD1 might be the D (6 bases). V was shortened by 5 bases and J by 8 bases, with 15 bases between the two germline ends. The germline CDR1 and CDR2 sequences are SGHTA and FQGTGA. This CDR3 contains 13 residues. In DNA form, the CDR3 reads TGTGCCAGCAGCCCTCCCGGGACATTTACCCAGTACTTC. It codes for CASSPPGTFTQYF.

This clonotype was picked up a small number of times. V and J are TRBV12-3 or TRBV12-4 and TRBJ2-1, with D unclear. The V and J ends lost 1 base and 6 bases respectively, with 10 bases between them. This CDR3 has 14 residues. CDR3 bases: TGTGCCAGCAGTTTAGAGGCTTCAACCAATGAGCAGTTCTTC. Its protein is CASSLEASTNEQFF.

V usage is TRBV5-1 and J usage is TRBJ2-1, with TRBD2 matching over 13 bases. Germline V gene lookup returns CDR1 SGHRS and CDR2 YFSETQ. V was pared by 0 bases and J by 9 bases, with 12 bases of the junction left unmatched. There are 18 residues in the CDR3. CDR3 nucleotides: TGCGCCAGCAGCTTGGCTGGGACTAGCGGGACCGCTAGCGCTGAGCAGTTCTTC. Translated: CASSLAGTSGTASAEQFF.

This clonotype was counted a few times. The genes are TRBV9 and TRBJ1-6; 9 nucleotides agree with TRBD1. The CDR3 spans 14 residues. J lost 8 bases, V lost 4 bases, and 4 bases had no gene match. Looked up from germline, CDR1 is SGDLS and CDR2 is YYNGEE. CDR3 nucleotides: TGTGCCAGCAGCACTACAGGGGGCGATTCACCCCTCCACTTT. This sequence encodes CASSTTGGDSPLHF.